Here is one TCR beta chain with its context. By how much of the sample it makes up, this clone is large (0.1 to 1%). What antigen it recognizes has not been identified. It has no much larger one-base neighbor in the sample; base qualities were not kept. The CDR3 runs 14 amino acids, cysteine and phenylalanine included. Only CDR3 DNA is held: 42 bases, read in frame from base 1. From the germline V gene, CDR1 is MGHRA and CDR2 is YSYEKL. Here V drops 4 bases and J drops 1 base, and the junction holds 3 bases not matched to any gene. To prepare the library, the immunoSEQ multiplex PCR assay was applied. The TR loci underwent multiplexed PCR amplification, with J gene segments targeted by reverse primers and V gene segments targeted by forward primers. Amplified CDR3 regions were sequenced on the Illumina HiSeq System. The authors' pipeline ran thus. A nearest-neighbour algorithm merged closely related reads to remove PCR and sequencing errors and collapse data into unique sequences. Each repertoire was summarised by clonality and by T cell density, with T cell density defined as TR molecules per amount of genomic DNA input. Public TRs were defined as CDR3 amino acid sequences in at least 80% of unsorted samples, then tested for differential abundance between coeliac and control samples. Kruskal-Wallis tests followed by Dunn post-tests were used to test for differences in clonality and density between disease groups. TCRdb carries this immuneACCESS record with in-frame sequences only. Its versions omit some clonotypes, under half of them owing to an unresolved V gene in the studies checked, with the rest unexplained. V, J and clone size derive from that table, while D and trimming were established from the DNA sequence. For this sample there are about 790 clones; approximately 64% appear just once. 45% of the sample is taken by the ten largest.

Aliquots of approximately 490,000 cells were frozen in DMSO/FBS in liquid nitrogen, and one aliquot per fraction was used for sequencing. Every one of the 30 study patients had an endoscopy and a small intestinal biopsy. To release intraepithelial cells, biopsies were stirred at 37 degrees Celsius for one hour in RPMI containing EGTA, MgCl2 and 1% FBS. The Qiagen DNeasy blood extraction kit was used to extract genomic DNA from the frozen unsorted cell fractions. This specimen belongs to a study of coeliac disease (dated by TCRdb to 2021 to 2024). Broadly, across the study: High-resolution HLA typing was unavailable, so biased TRBV7-2 usage was queried as a proof of principle. Small intestinal lymphocyte fractions from coeliac and non-coeliac patients were analysed in the study using next-generation sequencing of rearranged TRB and TRG CDR3 regions. TRB sequencing succeeded for samples from just over 26 subjects, including 24 paired bulk unsorted intraepithelial and lamina propria cell samples. The study was aimed at characterising TR repertoires of small intestinal T cells in active, refractory type I and gluten-free-diet-treated coeliac disease. The full study included some 30 patients: some 22 with serologically confirmed coeliac disease and 8 controls with non-small intestinal disorders. On the study overall, not on this receptor specifically: In the authors' view, the approach was unsuitable for unbiased detection of gliadin-specific T cells, since gliadin-specific T cells are scarce and rarely shared between patients. TRB repertoires were mostly private, with most amino acid sequences found in only one sample, and V-gene usage showed no significant difference between disease groups. Separating intraepithelial cells from lamina propria cells did not give high-purity fractions, so cross-contamination between the two compartments may have occurred. TRB and TRG repertoires of active coeliac intraepithelial and lamina propria samples showed lower clonality than controls, suggesting recruitment of diverse T cells.

Sequenced: intraepithelial lymphocytes from the gut. The cell subset or site label on this specimen signifies: intraepithelial cell (IEC) fraction of small intestinal biopsy. The TCR sequence derives from an elderly man without celiac disease. The chain was built from TRBV4-1 and TRBJ2-5; a stretch of 7 junction bases matches TRBD1. The nucleotide sequence is given as TGCGCCAGCAGCCCGGGACAGTTCCAAGAGACCCAGTACTTC. Translated, this is CASSPGQFQETQYF.